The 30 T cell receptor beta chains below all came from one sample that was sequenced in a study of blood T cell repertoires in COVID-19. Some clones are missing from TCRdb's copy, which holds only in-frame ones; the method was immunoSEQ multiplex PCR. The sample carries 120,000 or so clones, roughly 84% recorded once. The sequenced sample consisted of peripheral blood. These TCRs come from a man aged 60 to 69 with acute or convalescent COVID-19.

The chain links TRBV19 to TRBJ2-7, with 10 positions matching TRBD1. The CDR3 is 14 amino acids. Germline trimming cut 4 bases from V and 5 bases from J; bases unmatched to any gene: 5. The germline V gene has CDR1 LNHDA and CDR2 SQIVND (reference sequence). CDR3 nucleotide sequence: TGTGCCAGTAGTAAGGGGACAGGGGCCCACGAGCAGTACTTC. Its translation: CASSKGTGAHEQYF.

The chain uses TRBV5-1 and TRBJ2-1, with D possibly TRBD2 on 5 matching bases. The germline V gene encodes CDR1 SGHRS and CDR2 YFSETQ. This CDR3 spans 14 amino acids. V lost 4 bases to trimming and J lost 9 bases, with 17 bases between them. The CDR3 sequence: CASSPPPGKGEQFF. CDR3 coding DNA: TGCGCCAGCAGCCCACCCCCCGGGAAGGGTGAGCAGTTCTTC.

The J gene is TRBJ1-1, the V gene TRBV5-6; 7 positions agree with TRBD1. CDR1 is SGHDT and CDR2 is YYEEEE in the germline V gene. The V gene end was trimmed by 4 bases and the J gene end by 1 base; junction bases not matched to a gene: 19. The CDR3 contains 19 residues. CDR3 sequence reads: CASSAPGQRAPGRNTEAFF. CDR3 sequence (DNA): TGTGCCAGCAGCGCACCGGGACAGAGGGCTCCGGGGAGGAACACTGAAGCTTTCTTT. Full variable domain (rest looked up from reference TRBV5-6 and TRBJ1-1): DAGVTQSPTHLIKTRGQQVTLRCSPKSGHDTVSWYQQALGQGPQFIFQYYEEEERQRGNFPDRFSGHQFPNYSSELNVNALLLGDSALYLCASSAPGQRAPGRNTEAFFGQGTRLTVV.

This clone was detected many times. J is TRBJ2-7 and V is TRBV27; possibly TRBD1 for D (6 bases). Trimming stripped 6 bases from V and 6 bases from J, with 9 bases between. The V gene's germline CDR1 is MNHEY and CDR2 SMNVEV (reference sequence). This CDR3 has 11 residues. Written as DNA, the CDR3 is TGTGCCAGCAGCGACAGGCGCGAGCAGTACTTC. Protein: CASSDRREQYF.

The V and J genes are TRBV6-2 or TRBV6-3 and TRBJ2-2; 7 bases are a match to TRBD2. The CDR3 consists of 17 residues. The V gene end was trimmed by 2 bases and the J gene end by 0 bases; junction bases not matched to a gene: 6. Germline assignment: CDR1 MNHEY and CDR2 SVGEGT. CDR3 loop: CASSYGAGAANTGELFF. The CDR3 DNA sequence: TGTGCCAGCAGTTACGGTGCGGGAGCCGCGAACACCGGGGAGCTGTTTTTT.

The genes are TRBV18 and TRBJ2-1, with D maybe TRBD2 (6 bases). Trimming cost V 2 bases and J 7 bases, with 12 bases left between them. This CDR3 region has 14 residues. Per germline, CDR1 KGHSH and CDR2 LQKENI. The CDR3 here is CASSPGASENEQFF. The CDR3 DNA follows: TGTGCCAGCTCACCAGGGGCTAGCGAGAATGAGCAGTTCTTC.

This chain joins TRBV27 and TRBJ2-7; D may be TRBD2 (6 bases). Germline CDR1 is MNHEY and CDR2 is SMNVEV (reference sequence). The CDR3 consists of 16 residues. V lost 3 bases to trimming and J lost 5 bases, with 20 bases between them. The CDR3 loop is CASSLVPSRGGNEQYF. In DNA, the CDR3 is TGTGCCAGCAGTTTGGTACCTAGCCGGGGAGGTAACGAGCAGTACTTC.

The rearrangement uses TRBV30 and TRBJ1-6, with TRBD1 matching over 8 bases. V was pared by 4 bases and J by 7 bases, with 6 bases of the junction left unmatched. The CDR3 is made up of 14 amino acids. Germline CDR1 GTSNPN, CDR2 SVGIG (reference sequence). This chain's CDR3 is CAWKQGVGNSPLHF. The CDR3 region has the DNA TGTGCCTGGAAACAGGGGGTAGGGAATTCACCCCTCCACTTT. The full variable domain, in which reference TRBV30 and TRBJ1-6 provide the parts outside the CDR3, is SQTIHQWPATLVQPVGSPLSLECTVEGTSNPNLYWYRQAAGRGLQLLFYSVGIGQISSEVPQNLSASRPQDRQFILSSKKLLLSDSGFYLCAWKQGVGNSPLHFGNGTRLTVT.

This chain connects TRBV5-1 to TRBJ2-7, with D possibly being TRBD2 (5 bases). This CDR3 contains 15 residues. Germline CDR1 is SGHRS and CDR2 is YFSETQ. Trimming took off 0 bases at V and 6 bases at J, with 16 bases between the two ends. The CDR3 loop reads CASSLAIGVGGEQYF. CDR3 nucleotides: TGCGCCAGCAGCTTGGCCATCGGGGTTGGCGGCGAGCAGTACTTC.

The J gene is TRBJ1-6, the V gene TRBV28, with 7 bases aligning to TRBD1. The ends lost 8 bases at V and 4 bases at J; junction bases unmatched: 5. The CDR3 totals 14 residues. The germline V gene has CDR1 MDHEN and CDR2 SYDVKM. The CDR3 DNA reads TGTGCCAGCCAATGGGGACAGTATAATTCACCCCTCCACTTT. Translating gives CASQWGQYNSPLHF.

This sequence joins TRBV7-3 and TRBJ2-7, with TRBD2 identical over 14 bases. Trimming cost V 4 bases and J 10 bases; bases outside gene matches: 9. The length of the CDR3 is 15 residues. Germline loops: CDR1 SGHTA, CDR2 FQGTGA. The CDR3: CASSSTPGLAGVQYF. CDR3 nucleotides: TGTGCCAGCAGCTCAACCCCGGGACTAGCGGGAGTTCAGTACTTC.

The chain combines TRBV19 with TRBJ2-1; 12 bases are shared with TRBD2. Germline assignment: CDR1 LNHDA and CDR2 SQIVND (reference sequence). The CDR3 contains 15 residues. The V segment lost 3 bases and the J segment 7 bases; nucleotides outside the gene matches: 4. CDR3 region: CASSIQTSGSNEQFF. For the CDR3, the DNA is TGTGCCAGTAGTATTCAGACTAGCGGGAGTAATGAGCAGTTCTTC.

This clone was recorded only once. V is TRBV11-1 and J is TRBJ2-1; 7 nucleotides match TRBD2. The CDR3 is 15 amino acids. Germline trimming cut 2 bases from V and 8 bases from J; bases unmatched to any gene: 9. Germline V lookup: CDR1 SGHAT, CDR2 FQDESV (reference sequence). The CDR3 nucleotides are TGTGCCAGCAGCTTAAGCGGCGGGAGTCCCTATGAGCAGTTCTTC. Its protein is CASSLSGGSPYEQFF.

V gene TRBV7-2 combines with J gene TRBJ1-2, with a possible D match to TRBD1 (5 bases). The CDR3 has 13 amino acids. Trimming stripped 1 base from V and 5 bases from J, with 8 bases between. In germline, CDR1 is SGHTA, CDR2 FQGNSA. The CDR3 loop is CASSLGQKYGYTF. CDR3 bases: TGTGCCAGCAGCTTAGGACAGAAATATGGCTACACCTTC.

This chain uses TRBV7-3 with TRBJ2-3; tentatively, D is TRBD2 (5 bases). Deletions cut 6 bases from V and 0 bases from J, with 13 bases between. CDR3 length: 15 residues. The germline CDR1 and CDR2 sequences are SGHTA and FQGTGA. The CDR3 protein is CASRISGTSTDTQYF. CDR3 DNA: TGTGCCAGCAGAATCAGCGGTACTAGCACAGATACGCAGTATTTT.

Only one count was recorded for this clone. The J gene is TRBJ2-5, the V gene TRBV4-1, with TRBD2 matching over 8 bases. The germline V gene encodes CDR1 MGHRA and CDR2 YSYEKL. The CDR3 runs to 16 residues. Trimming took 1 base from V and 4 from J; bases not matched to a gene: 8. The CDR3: CASSQGVAGIGETQYF. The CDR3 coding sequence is TGCGCCAGCAGCCAAGGGGTAGCGGGAATTGGAGAGACCCAGTACTTC.

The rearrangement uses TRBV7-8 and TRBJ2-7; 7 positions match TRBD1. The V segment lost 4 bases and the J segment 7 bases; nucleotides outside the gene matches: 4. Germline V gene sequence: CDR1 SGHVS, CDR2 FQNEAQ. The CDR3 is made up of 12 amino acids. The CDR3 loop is CASSSHRGEQYF. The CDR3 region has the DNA TGTGCCAGCAGCTCCCACAGGGGTGAGCAGTACTTC.

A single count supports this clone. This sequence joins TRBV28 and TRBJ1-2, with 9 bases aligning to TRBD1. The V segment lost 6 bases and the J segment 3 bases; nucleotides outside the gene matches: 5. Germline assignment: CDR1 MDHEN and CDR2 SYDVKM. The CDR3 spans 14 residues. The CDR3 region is CASSPTGGDYGYTF. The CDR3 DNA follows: TGTGCCAGCAGCCCGACAGGGGGAGACTATGGCTACACCTTC.

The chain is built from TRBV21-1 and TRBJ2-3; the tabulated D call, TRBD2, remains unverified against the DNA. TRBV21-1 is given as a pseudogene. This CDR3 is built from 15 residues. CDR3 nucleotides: TGTGCCAGCAGCCCCAGCCGGAGTACTACGGGTACGCAGTATTTT. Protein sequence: CASSPSRSTTGTQYF.

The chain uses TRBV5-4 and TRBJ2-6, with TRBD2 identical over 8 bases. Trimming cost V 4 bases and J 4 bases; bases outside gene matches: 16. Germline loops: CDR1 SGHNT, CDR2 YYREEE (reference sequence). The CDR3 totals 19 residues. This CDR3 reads CASSKLGVAGGSGANVLTF. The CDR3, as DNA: TGTGCCAGCAGCAAGCTAGGGGTTGCGGGAGGCTCCGGGGCCAACGTCCTGACTTTC.

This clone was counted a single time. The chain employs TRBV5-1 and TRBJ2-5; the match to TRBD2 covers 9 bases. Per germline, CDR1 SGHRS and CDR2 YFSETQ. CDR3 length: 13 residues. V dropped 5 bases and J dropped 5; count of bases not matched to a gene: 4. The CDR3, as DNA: TGCGCCAGCAGGTCTAGCGGGAAGGAGACCCAGTACTTC. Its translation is CASRSSGKETQYF.

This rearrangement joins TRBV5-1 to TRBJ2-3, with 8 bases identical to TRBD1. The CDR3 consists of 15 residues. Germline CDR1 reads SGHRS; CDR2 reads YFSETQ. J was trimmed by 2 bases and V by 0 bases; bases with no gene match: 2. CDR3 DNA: TGCGCCAGCAGCTTGGCGGGACAGGACACAGATACGCAGTATTTT. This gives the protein CASSLAGQDTDTQYF.

The CDR3 DNA sequence: TGTGCCAGAAGCTTTAGTGTTTTCGCGGTTGAGTCGGGGGAGCAGTACTTC. Its protein product is CARSFSVFAVESGEQYF. The chain combines TRBV5-3 with TRBJ2-7; D is perhaps TRBD2 (5 bases). Being an ORF, TRBV5-3 has a function that is uncertain. The CDR3 has 17 residues. The V gene lost 2 bases and the J gene lost 7 bases, with 25 bases spanning the gap.

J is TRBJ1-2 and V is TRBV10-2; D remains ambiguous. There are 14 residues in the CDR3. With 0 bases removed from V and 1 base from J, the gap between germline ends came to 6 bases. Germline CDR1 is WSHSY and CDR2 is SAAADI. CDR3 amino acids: CASSESGLNYGYTF. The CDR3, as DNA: TGCGCCAGCAGTGAGTCTGGGCTTAACTATGGCTACACCTTC.

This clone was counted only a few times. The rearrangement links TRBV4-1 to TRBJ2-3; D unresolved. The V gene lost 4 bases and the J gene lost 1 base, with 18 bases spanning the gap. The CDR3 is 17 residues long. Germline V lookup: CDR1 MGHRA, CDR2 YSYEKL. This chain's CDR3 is CASSRLTATPRTDTQYF. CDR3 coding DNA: TGCGCCAGCAGCCGACTGACTGCTACTCCCCGCACAGATACGCAGTATTTT.

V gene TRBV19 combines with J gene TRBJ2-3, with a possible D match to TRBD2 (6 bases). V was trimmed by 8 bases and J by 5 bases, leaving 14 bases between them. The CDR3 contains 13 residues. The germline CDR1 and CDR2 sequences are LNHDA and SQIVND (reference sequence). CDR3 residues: CASSPGLKDTQYF. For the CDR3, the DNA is TGTGCCAGTTCTCCGGGACTTAAAGATACGCAGTATTTT.

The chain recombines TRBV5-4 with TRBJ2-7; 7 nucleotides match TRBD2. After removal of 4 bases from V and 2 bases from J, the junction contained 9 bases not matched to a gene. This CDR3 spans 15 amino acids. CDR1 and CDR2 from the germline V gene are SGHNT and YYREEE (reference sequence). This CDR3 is CASSPAGTTTYEQYF. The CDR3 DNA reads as TGTGCCAGCAGCCCCGCGGGGACTACCACCTACGAGCAGTACTTC. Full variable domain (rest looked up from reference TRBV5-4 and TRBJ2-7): ETGVTQSPTHLIKTRGQQVTLRCSSQSGHNTVSWYQQALGQGPQFIFQYYREEENGRGNFPPRFSGLQFPNYSSELNVNALELDDSALYLCASSPAGTTTYEQYFGPGTRLTVT.

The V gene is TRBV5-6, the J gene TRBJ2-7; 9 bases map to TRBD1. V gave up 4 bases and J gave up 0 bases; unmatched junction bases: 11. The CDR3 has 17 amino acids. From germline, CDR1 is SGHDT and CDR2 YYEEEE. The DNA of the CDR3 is TGTGCCAGCAGCCAGGGGACAGGGACTACCTACTCCTACGAGCAGTACTTC. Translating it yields CASSQGTGTTYSYEQYF.

Here the CDR3 reads CASSSTVSYNEQFF. CDR3 in DNA: TGTGCCAGCAGCTCGACTGTCTCCTACAATGAGCAGTTCTTC. The V gene is TRBV7-2, the J gene TRBJ2-1; no reliable D call. CDR1 and CDR2 (germline): SGHTA, FQGNSA. The ends were cut back, 4 bases at V and 0 bases at J, with 7 bases in the middle. CDR3 length: 14 residues.

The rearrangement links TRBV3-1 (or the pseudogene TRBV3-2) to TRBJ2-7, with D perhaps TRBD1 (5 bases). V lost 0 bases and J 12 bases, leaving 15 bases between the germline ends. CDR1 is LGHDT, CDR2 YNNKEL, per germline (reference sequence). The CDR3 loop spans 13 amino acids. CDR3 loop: CASSQDWGSLRYF. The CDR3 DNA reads TGTGCCAGCAGCCAAGATTGGGGCAGCTTGAGGTACTTC.